These 12 T cell receptor beta chains were all obtained from the same sample, sequenced in a study of blood T cell repertoires in COVID-19. Clones were sequenced by immunoSEQ multiplex PCR, and TCRdb holds only the in-frame ones, with some missing. The sample has approximately 130,000 clones; about 88% are singletons. The sequenced sample consisted of peripheral blood. These receptors all stem from a human donor in a cohort sampled during active COVID-19.

The chain links TRBV25-1 to TRBJ1-2; 9 positions match TRBD1. After removal of 4 bases from V and 3 bases from J, the junction contained 9 bases not matched to a gene. In germline, CDR1 is MGHDK, CDR2 SYGVNS. The CDR3 sequence is 16 residues long. CDR3 residues: CASSANPGDRDYGYTF. The CDR3 DNA sequence: TGTGCCAGCAGTGCCAACCCGGGGGACAGGGACTATGGCTACACCTTC.

V is TRBV21-1 and J is TRBJ2-7; the table's D call, TRBD1, has no DNA check behind it. TRBV21-1 is tagged as a pseudogene. The length of the CDR3 is 17 residues. As DNA, the CDR3 is TGTGCCAGCAGCAAGCCGGACAGGGGCGAAACTTCCTACGAGCAGTACTTC. The encoded protein is CASSKPDRGETSYEQYF.

The V and J genes are TRBV5-6 and TRBJ1-1, with D hard to call. CDR3 length equals 13 residues. The ends were cut back, 0 bases at V and 2 bases at J, with 5 bases in the middle. Germline V gene lookup returns CDR1 SGHDT and CDR2 YYEEEE. In DNA form, the CDR3 reads TGTGCCAGCAGCTTGGTGGCTAACACTGAAGCTTTCTTT. As protein: CASSLVANTEAFF.

The chain has TRBV18 and TRBJ2-3; TRBD2 agrees at 9 bases. With 1 base clipped from V and 7 bases from J, the junction kept 6 bases outside the gene matches. Looked up from germline, CDR1 is KGHSH and CDR2 is LQKENI. This CDR3 comprises 15 residues. DNA for the CDR3: TGTGCCAGCTCACCACGGACTAGCGCAAGATATACGCAGTATTTT. It yields the protein CASSPRTSARYTQYF.

The chain combines TRBV5-1 with TRBJ2-1; no definite D call. From germline, CDR1 is SGHRS and CDR2 YFSETQ. Trimming shortened V by 2 bases and J by 3 bases, and 9 bases separated the two germline ends. CDR3 length equals 14 residues. CDR3 sequence reads: CASSLTDNYNEQFF. CDR3 in DNA: TGCGCCAGCAGCTTAACAGACAACTACAATGAGCAGTTCTTC.

This chain uses TRBV10-3 with TRBJ1-2; 8 bases match TRBD1. V lost 1 base, J lost 3 bases, and 4 bases stayed unmatched. Germline CDR1 ENHRY, CDR2 SYGVKD. CDR3 length equals 15 residues. Written as DNA, the CDR3 is TGTGCCATCAGTGAGTGGGGACAGGATGACTATGGCTACACCTTC. Translated, it gives CAISEWGQDDYGYTF.

A note on this clone: A far larger clone is off by one base, so a read error is likely. The chain employs TRBV6-6 and TRBJ2-2, with D possibly being TRBD1 (6 bases). Germline V lookup: CDR1 MNHNY, CDR2 SVGAGI (reference sequence). Trimming pared 5 bases from V and 1 base from J, leaving 8 bases between. The CDR3 extends over 14 amino acids. CDR3 bases: TGTGCCAGCAGTCTACAGGGGAACACCGGGGAGCTGTTTTTT. Translated: CASSLQGNTGELFF.

The chain couples TRBV7-9 to TRBJ2-1; the match to TRBD2 covers 9 bases. The V gene's germline CDR1 is SEHNR and CDR2 FQNEAQ (reference sequence). Losses at the gene ends were 4 bases for V and 5 bases for J; bases not matched to a gene: 12. The length of the CDR3 is 17 residues. DNA of the CDR3: TGTGCCAGCAGCTCTCCCACCGGCAGCGGGAGGCACAATGAGCAGTTCTTC. Encoded protein: CASSSPTGSGRHNEQFF.

This clone showed up just a few times. The CDR3 DNA reads TGTGCCAGCAGCCAACCTACTAGAGTGACAGGGCGAAATGAAAAACTGTTTTTT. Translation: CASSQPTRVTGRNEKLFF. This chain links TRBV14 with TRBJ1-4; TRBD1 matches at 7 bases. Per germline, CDR1 SGHDN and CDR2 FVKESK. The CDR3 length is 18 residues. V lost 2 bases, J lost 5 bases, and 14 bases stayed unmatched.

The chain uses TRBV18 and TRBJ1-1, with 9 bases matching TRBD1. In germline, CDR1 is KGHSH, CDR2 LQKENI. The CDR3 consists of 17 residues. Trimming at V came to 0 bases and at J to 0 bases, leaving 5 bases not matched to a gene. DNA of the CDR3: TGTGCCAGCTCACCACCAAACAGGGGGCGAATGAACACTGAAGCTTTCTTT. Encoded protein: CASSPPNRGRMNTEAFF.

The chain recombines TRBV6-1 with TRBJ2-1, with TRBD2 matching 14 bases. CDR3 length: 16 residues. The V gene end was trimmed by 4 bases and the J gene end by 4 bases; junction bases not matched to a gene: 3. Germline CDR1 MNHNS, CDR2 SASEGT. CDR3 region: CASSGTSGGRYNEQFF. In DNA, the CDR3 is TGTGCCAGCAGTGGGACTAGCGGGGGGAGGTACAATGAGCAGTTCTTC.

The gene calls are TRBV30 and TRBJ1-2, with unresolved D. V was clipped by 2 bases and J by 3 bases, with 13 bases between them. This CDR3 is built from 14 residues. The germline V gene encodes CDR1 GTSNPN and CDR2 SVGIG (reference sequence). CDR3 residues: CAWSLGYGYYGYTF. CDR3 DNA sequence: TGTGCCTGGAGTTTGGGCTATGGGTACTATGGCTACACCTTC.